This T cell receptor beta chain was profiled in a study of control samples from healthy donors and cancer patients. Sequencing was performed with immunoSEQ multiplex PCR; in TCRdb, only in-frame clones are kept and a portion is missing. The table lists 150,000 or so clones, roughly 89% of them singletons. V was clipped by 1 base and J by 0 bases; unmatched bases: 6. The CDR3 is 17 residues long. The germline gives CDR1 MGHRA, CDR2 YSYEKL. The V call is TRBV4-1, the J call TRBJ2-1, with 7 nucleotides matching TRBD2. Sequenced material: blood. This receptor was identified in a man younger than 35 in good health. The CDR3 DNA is TGCGCCAGCAGCCAAGGTTTAGCGGGCAGCTCCTACAATGAGCAGTTCTTC. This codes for CASSQGLAGSSYNEQFF.